Shown below are 22 T cell receptor beta chains from a single sample sequenced in a study of cytomegalovirus exposure and HLA in healthy donors. This PCR relied on a set of 60 Vbeta primers and 13 Jbeta primers. Clones were sequenced by immunoSEQ multiplex PCR, and TCRdb holds only the in-frame ones, with some missing. The data hold some 36,000 clones, with roughly 69% observed a single time. Sequenced material: PBMCs. The receptors shown here come from a man under 40 in good health and CMV-seronegative.

This clone appeared a few times. The chain combines TRBV19 with TRBJ1-1, with D maybe TRBD1 (6 bases). Trimming shortened V by 7 bases and J by 4 bases, and 16 bases separated the two germline ends. The CDR3 totals 14 residues. The germline V gene encodes CDR1 LNHDA and CDR2 SQIVND (reference sequence). CDR3 in DNA: TGTGCCAGTAACTCCCGGGGGGCAGTCACTGAAGCTTTCTTT. Amino acids: CASNSRGAVTEAFF.

The J gene is TRBJ1-1, the V gene TRBV5-4; 8 nucleotides line up with TRBD1. Germline V gives CDR1 SGHNT, CDR2 YYREEE (reference sequence). The CDR3 runs to 12 residues. The CDR3 DNA sequence: TGTGTCTCAGGGGGCCAGAACACTGAAGCTTTCTTT. Amino acids: CVSGGQNTEAFF.

The chain has TRBV20-1 and TRBJ2-1; tentatively, D is TRBD1 (6 bases). The CDR3 is 11 residues long. Trimming took off 4 bases at V and 8 bases at J, with 9 bases between the two ends. Germline V CDR1 and CDR2: DFQATT, SNEGSKA (reference sequence). The CDR3 DNA reads TGCAGTGCTACTCAGGGGCATGAGCAGTTCTTC. This sequence encodes CSATQGHEQFF.

This clone showed up just once. The chain joins TRBV5-6 to TRBJ2-1; the D is unclear. V was clipped by 5 bases and J by 3 bases, with 12 bases between them. CDR1 and CDR2 from the germline V gene are SGHDT and YYEEEE. This CDR3 has 14 amino acids. CDR3 protein: CASRSWSHYNEQFF. CDR3 DNA: TGTGCCAGCAGGTCATGGAGCCACTACAATGAGCAGTTCTTC.

The J gene is TRBJ1-6, the V gene TRBV6-1; tentatively, D is TRBD1 (5 bases). The length of the CDR3 is 14 residues. V lost 6 bases and J lost 13, with 19 bases in between. Germline assignment: CDR1 MNHNS and CDR2 SASEGT. For the CDR3, the DNA is TGTGCCAGCAGCGAGACAGTCCGTTACTCTCCCCTCCACTTT. This encodes CASSETVRYSPLHF.

A few counts support this clone. CDR3 region: CASSEQGTTYEQYF. CDR3 bases: TGTGCCAGCAGCGAACAGGGGACAACCTACGAGCAGTACTTC. The chain joins TRBV11-3 to TRBJ2-7; 7 nucleotides align to TRBD1. This CDR3 is built from 14 residues. The V segment lost 5 bases and the J segment 2 bases; nucleotides outside the gene matches: 6. CDR1 and CDR2 (germline): SGHNT, YENEEA.

A few counts support this clone. V and J are TRBV23-1 and TRBJ1-5, with TRBD1 identical over 7 bases. TRBV23-1 qualifies as an ORF whose function is uncertain. This CDR3 is built from 15 residues. Trimming at V came to 8 bases and at J to 7 bases, leaving 14 bases not matched to a gene. Written as DNA, the CDR3 is TGCGCCAGCCCCCTGCGGCCAGGGGGTTGCCAGCCCCAGCATTTT. Protein: CASPLRPGGCQPQHF.

This clone was counted once. CDR3 coding DNA: TGCGCCAGCAGCTTAGGGGCTTCCTACGAGCAGTACTTC. It codes for CASSLGASYEQYF. This chain connects TRBV5-1 to TRBJ2-7; perhaps TRBD1 as D (5 bases). Germline assignment: CDR1 SGHRS and CDR2 YFSETQ. V shed 2 bases and J shed 1 base, with 7 bases lying between them. The CDR3 spans 13 residues.

The rearrangement joins TRBV7-2 to TRBJ2-3; 7 bases are shared with TRBD1. This CDR3 contains 15 residues. Looked up from germline, CDR1 is SGHTA and CDR2 is FQGNSA. V lost 1 base and J lost 0; bases outside the gene matches: 1. Here the CDR3 DNA reads TGTGCCAGCAGCTTAGGGGGACAGAGCACAGATACGCAGTATTTT. Translation: CASSLGGQSTDTQYF.

This clone was seen only a few times. The J gene is TRBJ2-7, the V gene TRBV15, with D possibly TRBD2 on 6 matching bases. Trimming left V 1 base short and J 0 bases short, with 10 bases between. This CDR3 region has 15 residues. Germline CDR1 is LNHNV and CDR2 is YYDKDF (reference sequence). The CDR3 nucleotides are TGTGCCACCAGCAGAGTGGATAGCGGCTCCTACGAGCAGTACTTC. It codes for CATSRVDSGSYEQYF.

This clone was counted between two and nine times. This chain connects TRBV5-6 to TRBJ2-5; 7 nucleotides match TRBD2. Germline-derived CDR1 and CDR2 are SGHDT and YYEEEE. The CDR3 runs to 16 residues. V shed 0 bases, J shed 4 bases, and the junction held 9 bases outside the gene matches. This chain's CDR3 is CASSLEGRGVGETQYF. Here the CDR3 DNA reads TGTGCCAGCAGCTTGGAAGGTCGGGGGGTTGGAGAGACCCAGTACTTC.

In this sample, this clone turned up a few times. This chain joins TRBV11-2 and TRBJ2-7; D is unresolved. This CDR3 is 13 amino acids long. V was shortened by 1 base and J by 3 bases, with 7 bases between the two germline ends. Looked up from germline, CDR1 is SGHAT and CDR2 is FQNNGV. The CDR3, as DNA: TGTGCCAGCAGCTTAGGGGCTAACTACGAGCAGTACTTC. Its translation is CASSLGANYEQYF. Based on the CDR3 plus reference TRBV11-2 and TRBJ2-7, the full variable domain is EAGVAQSPRYKIIEKRQSVAFWCNPISGHATLYWYQQILGQGPKLLIQFQNNGVVDDSQLPKDRFSAERLKGVDSTLKIQPAKLEDSAVYLCASSLGANYEQYFGPGTRLTVT.

This chain joins TRBV2 and TRBJ2-5; TRBD2 matches 8 bases. The trim removed 8 bases at V and 2 bases at J, leaving 4 bases unmatched. There are 13 residues in the CDR3. Germline CDR1 is SNHLY and CDR2 is FYNNEI. The CDR3, as DNA: TGTGCCAGCCGGACTAGCAGGCAAGAGACCCAGTACTTC. Protein: CASRTSRQETQYF.

The rearrangement joins TRBV15 to TRBJ2-7; tentative D call: TRBD1 (5 bases). The germline V and J ends were trimmed by 5 bases and 5 bases, with 19 bases remaining between them. Germline CDR1 LNHNV, CDR2 YYDKDF (reference sequence). This CDR3 spans 15 amino acids. The CDR3 loop is CATSRLKGPLNEQYF. The CDR3 coding sequence is TGTGCCACCAGCCGCCTAAAGGGGCCGTTAAACGAGCAGTACTTC.

The V gene is TRBV29-1, the J gene TRBJ2-1, with 9 nucleotides matching TRBD1. J lost 8 bases, V lost 6 bases, and 8 bases had no gene match. This CDR3 region has 13 residues. Germline V gene lookup returns CDR1 SQVTM and CDR2 ANQGSEA. CDR3 in DNA: TGCAGCGTGACGGGACAGGGAAATGATGAGCAGTTCTTC. It translates to CSVTGQGNDEQFF.

This chain connects TRBV20-1 to TRBJ1-5; D might be TRBD1 (5 bases). Germline CDR1 and CDR2: DFQATT and SNEGSKA (reference sequence). The CDR3 length is 11 residues. Trimming cost V 4 bases and J 7 bases, with 8 bases left between them. CDR3 DNA sequence: TGCAGTGCTACGTCAGGGCAGCCCCAGCATTTT. Translated, it gives CSATSGQPQHF.

This sequence joins TRBV28 and TRBJ2-5; maybe TRBD2 (6 bases). V was cut by 8 bases and J by 4 bases, with 17 bases left in between. In germline, CDR1 is MDHEN, CDR2 SYDVKM. The CDR3 sequence is 14 residues long. The chain's CDR3 is CASAGGPVGETQYF. The CDR3 coding sequence is TGTGCCAGCGCTGGAGGGCCTGTGGGAGAGACCCAGTACTTC.

V and J are TRBV28 and TRBJ1-6; D unclear. Trimming stripped 6 bases from V and 9 bases from J, with 9 bases between. Germline loops: CDR1 MDHEN, CDR2 SYDVKM. This CDR3 contains 12 residues. CDR3 bases: TGTGCCAGCAGGGCCGGGAGTTCACCCCTCCACTTT. Translated: CASRAGSSPLHF.

This clone was observed a few times. This chain uses TRBV28 with TRBJ1-4, with 8 positions matching TRBD1. There are 16 residues in the CDR3. CDR1 is MDHEN and CDR2 is SYDVKM in the germline V gene. The V segment lost 4 bases and the J segment 6 bases; nucleotides outside the gene matches: 10. In nucleotides, the CDR3 is TGTGCCAGCAGTTCAGATCCGACAGGGGTCGATGAAAAACTGTTTTTT. Translating it yields CASSSDPTGVDEKLFF. Full variable domain (rest looked up from reference TRBV28 and TRBJ1-4): DVKVTQSSRYLVKRTGEKVFLECVQDMDHENMFWYRQDPGLGLRLIYFSYDVKMKEKGDIPEGYSVSREKKERFSLILESASTNQTSMYLCASSSDPTGVDEKLFFGSGTQLSVL.

The chain recombines TRBV7-9 with TRBJ2-3, with D possibly being TRBD2 (6 bases). The germline V and J ends were trimmed by 0 bases and 7 bases, with 14 bases remaining between them. The germline CDR1 and CDR2 sequences are SEHNR and FQNEAQ (reference sequence). The CDR3 covers 15 residues. The CDR3 region has the DNA TGTGCCAGCAGCTTAGCCACCGGGAGCCTCTATACGCAGTATTTT. As protein: CASSLATGSLYTQYF.

This clone appeared a few times. The chain recombines TRBV4-1 with TRBJ1-2, with a weak D call TRBD1 (6 bases). The CDR3 loop spans 15 amino acids. V was clipped by 0 bases and J by 5 bases, with 13 bases between them. Germline CDR1 is MGHRA and CDR2 is YSYEKL. The CDR3 coding sequence is TGCGCCAGCAGCCAAGAAACAACAGGGATTTATGGCTACACCTTC. Translated: CASSQETTGIYGYTF.

The CDR3 here is CASRVELVNTEAFF. CDR3 DNA sequence: TGTGCCAGCAGAGTAGAGTTGGTGAACACTGAAGCTTTCTTT. The chain carries TRBV6-1 and TRBJ1-1, with D unclear. The V end lost 6 bases, the J end lost 0 bases, and 11 bases lay between the germline ends. The germline V gene encodes CDR1 MNHNS and CDR2 SASEGT. The CDR3 length is 14 residues.